One sample yielded the 28 T cell receptor beta chains listed below, sequenced in a study of T cell clonality in common variable immunodeficiency. Assay used: immunoSEQ multiplex PCR; TCRdb lists only in-frame clones, some missing. The sample holds around 60,000 clones, and no clone turns up only once. Specimen: peripheral blood mononuclear cells. The receptors shown here come from a person between 18 and 69 years old in good health.

This clone was recorded many times. Coverage ceases 3 residues before the CDR3 finishes, and the germline J gene fills in the end. J is TRBJ2-2 and V is TRBV7-3, with 11 bases fitting TRBD2. The CDR3 extends over 20 amino acids. Trimming took 1 base from V and 0 from J; bases not matched to a gene: 10. Germline CDR1 reads SGHTA; CDR2 reads FQGTGA. CDR3 DNA (partial): TGTGCCAGCAGCTTAATGACTAGCGGGACCAACCTTACGAACACCGGGGAG. It is translated as CASSLMTSGTNLTNTGE. The whole CDR3 region reads CASSLMTSGTNLTNTGELFF.

This clone was recorded many times. The read is 3 residues too short to cover the CDR3 end, so that end is filled in from the germline J gene. The J gene is TRBJ2-1, the V gene TRBV12-3 or TRBV12-4; D remains unclear. This CDR3 has 13 residues. V lost 2 bases and J lost 7, with 9 bases in between. The part of the CDR3 DNA that was read is TGTGCCAGCAGTTTATCAGGCAGGAATGAG. It codes for CASSLSGRNE. The whole CDR3 sequence reads CASSLSGRNEQFF.

This clone was recorded many times. The read comes to an end 3 residues before the CDR3 does, leaving the germline J gene to fill in the end. V is TRBV5-6 and J is TRBJ2-7; D is ambiguous. The CDR3 runs 15 residues. Germline loops: CDR1 SGHDT, CDR2 YYEEEE. The V and J ends lost 0 bases and 3 bases respectively, with 13 bases between them. The CDR3 region is CASSLAINSYYEQYF. CDR3 DNA, as far as it was read: TGTGCCAGCAGCTTGGCCATCAATTCCTACTACGAG.

There are many counts of this clone. Read coverage stops 3 residues before the CDR3 terminus; the germline J gene supplies the remainder. The J gene is TRBJ2-1, the V gene TRBV5-1; the match to TRBD1 covers 9 bases. CDR3 length: 15 residues. Trimming took 2 bases from V and 8 from J; bases not matched to a gene: 8. The germline gives CDR1 SGHRS, CDR2 YFSETQ. This CDR3 reads CASSFQLDRGDEQFF. The DNA read from the CDR3 is TGCGCCAGCAGCTTTCAGTTAGACAGGGGGGATGAG.

This clone was counted many times. Read sequence stops 3 residues before the CDR3 end, and the germline J gene provides the missing end. V and J are TRBV11-2 and TRBJ1-6, with D unresolved. CDR1 is SGHAT, CDR2 FQNNGV, per germline. With 3 bases removed from V and 7 bases from J, the gap between germline ends came to 10 bases. The CDR3 spans 14 residues. Incomplete CDR3 DNA: TGTGCCAGCAGCTTCTGGGCGGGGAATTCACCC. Encoded protein: CASSFWAGNSP. The complete CDR3 sequence is CASSFWAGNSPLHF. The variable domain in full, with the rest retrieved from reference TRBV11-2 and TRBJ1-6, is EAGVAQSPRYKIIEKRQSVAFWCNPISGHATLYWYQQILGQGPKLLIQFQNNGVVDDSQLPKDRFSAERLKGVDSTLKIQPAKLEDSAVYLCASSFWAGNSPLHFGNGTRLTVT.

This clone was seen many times. The sequence runs out 3 residues before the end of the CDR3; the remainder is reconstructed from the germline J gene. The chain uses TRBV4-2 and TRBJ2-3; D remains ambiguous. The CDR3 length is 14 residues. V lost 0 bases and J lost 2, with 6 bases in between. Germline V gene sequence: CDR1 LGHNA, CDR2 YNFKEQ. CDR3 protein: CASSQEVVTDTQYF. Incomplete CDR3 DNA: TGTGCCAGCAGCCAAGAAGTAGTCACAGATACG.

There are many counts of this clone. The CDR3 end is not reached by the read, which stops 3 residues before it; the germline J gene fills it in. This chain links TRBV7-3 with TRBJ2-1, with D maybe TRBD1 (6 bases). The CDR3 contains 15 residues. CDR1 is SGHTA and CDR2 is FQGTGA in the germline V gene. V was clipped by 2 bases and J by 3 bases, with 11 bases between them. The CDR3 bases that were read are TGTGCCAGCAGCTTAGGCAGGGGAAACTACAATGAG. This gives the protein CASSLGRGNYNE. The full-length CDR3 reads as CASSLGRGNYNEQFF.

This clone appeared many times. The sequence runs out 3 residues before the end of the CDR3; the remainder is reconstructed from the germline J gene. The chain combines TRBV28 with TRBJ1-4; D remains unclear. CDR1 MDHEN and CDR2 SYDVKM come from the germline V gene. The CDR3 spans 16 residues. V shed 3 bases and J shed 4 bases, with 15 bases lying between them. This CDR3 reads CASSFISDGFNEKLFF. CDR3 bases read: TGTGCCAGCAGTTTTATAAGCGACGGATTTAATGAAAAA.

This clone was recorded many times. The covered CDR3 bases are TGTGCCAGCAGTATGTGGCAAGGTTTGGGCGGGGGCGTCGGGGAG. Translating gives CASSMWQGLGGGVGE. The complete CDR3 sequence is CASSMWQGLGGGVGELFF. The chain joins TRBV28 to TRBJ2-2, with D possibly matching TRBD2 (7 bases). The CDR3 extends 3 residues past the end of the read, so its final part is completed from the germline J gene. The CDR3 has 18 amino acids. In germline, CDR1 is MDHEN, CDR2 SYDVKM. Between the trimmed V and J ends, which lost 5 bases and 7 bases, there was a span of 26 bases.

This clone was detected ten times or more. Read coverage stops 3 residues before the CDR3 terminus; the germline J gene supplies the remainder. The rearrangement joins TRBV30 to TRBJ2-7, with 8 positions matching TRBD2. Germline loops: CDR1 GTSNPN, CDR2 SVGIG (reference sequence). The CDR3 length is 11 residues. Trimming at V came to 7 bases and at J to 3 bases, leaving 2 bases not matched to a gene. The CDR3 loop is CASGGGYEQYF. The sequenced part of the CDR3 DNA is TGTGCCTCGGGGGGGGGCTACGAG.

This clone showed up many times. The missing CDR3 end, 3 residues past where the read stops, is filled in from the germline J gene. The chain links TRBV18 to TRBJ1-6; 7 bases fit TRBD1. Trimming cost V 2 bases and J 10 bases; bases outside gene matches: 5. Germline values: CDR1 KGHSH, CDR2 LQKENI. The CDR3 is 14 amino acids. The DNA read from the CDR3 is TGTGCCAGCTCACCAACAGGGGAGGGCTCACCC. This codes for CASSPTGEGSP. The entire CDR3 protein is CASSPTGEGSPLHF.

This clone has ten or more counts. One end of the junction varies from germline; a read error may be responsible. The CDR3 end lies 3 residues beyond the end of the read and is filled in from the germline J gene. The rearrangement links TRBV7-7 to TRBJ2-7; TRBD1 might be the D (6 bases). The length of the CDR3 is 18 residues. CDR1 is SSHAT and CDR2 is FNYEAQ in the germline V gene (reference sequence). CDR3 sequence reads: CASSRTTGIKTLFYEQYF. The part of the CDR3 DNA that was read is TGTGCTAGCAGCCGAACTACAGGGATAAAAACCTTATTCTACGAG.

There are many counts of this clone. The read ends 3 residues before the CDR3 terminus; that terminus is restored from the germline J gene. The V gene is TRBV18, the J gene TRBJ2-7; perhaps TRBD1 as D (6 bases). The CDR3 is made up of 15 amino acids. Germline-derived CDR1 and CDR2 are KGHSH and LQKENI. Trimming removed 2 bases at V and 4 bases at J, with 15 bases between. The CDR3 sequence is CASSPLGQSSYEQYF. The CDR3 DNA, read in part, is TGTGCCAGCTCACCATTAGGACAGAGCTCTTACGAG.

This clone was recorded at least ten times. CDR3 region: CASSEVRDSPQHF. Partial CDR3 DNA: TGTGCCAGCAGTGAAGTTCGGGACAGCCCC. The V gene is TRBV6-1, the J gene TRBJ1-5; 7 bases agree with TRBD1. Read coverage stops 3 residues before the CDR3 terminus; the germline J gene supplies the remainder. CDR1 and CDR2 from the germline V gene are MNHNS and SASEGT. This CDR3 contains 13 residues.

At least ten counts were recorded for this clone. From the germline J gene comes the end of the CDR3, since the read stops 3 residues before it. This chain connects TRBV14 to TRBJ1-6, with 9 bases identical to TRBD1. Germline-derived CDR1 and CDR2 are SGHDN and FVKESK. V shed 1 base and J 8 bases; nucleotides not matched to a gene: 6. CDR3 size: 16 residues. The CDR3 DNA, read in part, is TGTGCCAGCAGCCAAGTTATCGGACAGGGGTATTCACCC. Its protein is CASSQVIGQGYSP. The CDR3 in its entirety is CASSQVIGQGYSPLHF.

Note on this clone: The read gets to within 3 residues of the CDR3 end, and the germline J gene fills in the rest. V is TRBV5-5 and J is TRBJ2-7; tentative D call: TRBD2 (5 bases). The V end lost 0 bases, the J end lost 4 bases, and 11 bases lay between the germline ends. CDR3 length: 14 residues. Germline CDR1 is SGHKS and CDR2 is YYEKEE (reference sequence). The CDR3 protein is CASSLVEGSYEQYF. Incomplete CDR3 DNA: TGTGCCAGCAGCTTGGTAGAGGGTTCGTACGAG.

This clone was seen repeatedly, ten times or more. The observed sequence ends 3 residues before the CDR3 terminus, with the missing tail filled in from the germline J gene. This rearrangement joins TRBV29-1 to TRBJ1-2; 7 bases line up with TRBD1. CDR1 is SQVTM and CDR2 is ANQGSEA in the germline V gene. The CDR3 extends over 14 amino acids. The V gene end was trimmed by 5 bases and the J gene end by 1 base; junction bases not matched to a gene: 7. Incomplete CDR3 DNA: TGCAGCGTTACCGACAGGGACCTTAACTATGGC. It specifies CSVTDRDLNYG. The full CDR3 sequence reads CSVTDRDLNYGYTF.

This clone has only a few counts. With the read ending 3 residues before the CDR3 end, the germline J gene is used to fill in that end. This chain connects TRBV7-9 to TRBJ2-7; D uncertain. Germline-derived CDR1 and CDR2 are SEHNR and FQNEAQ (reference sequence). The germline V and J ends were trimmed by 5 bases and 6 bases, with 17 bases remaining between them. The CDR3 is 14 residues long. The CDR3 protein is CASSPPLMVPEQYF. The DNA read from the CDR3 is TGTGCCAGCAGCCCACCACTTATGGTGCCCGAG.

Many counts were recorded for this clone. The sequenced fragment ends 3 residues before the CDR3 boundary, so the rest is inferred from the germline J gene. The chain carries TRBV10-3 and TRBJ2-1, with 14 bases fitting TRBD2. CDR1 and CDR2 (germline): ENHRY, SYGVKD. With V trimmed by 8 bases and J by 6 bases, 6 bases remained unmatched. This CDR3 has 15 amino acids. The DNA read from the CDR3 is TGTGCCATCGGGACTAGCGGGAGCGGGGGCAATGAG. Protein product: CAIGTSGSGGNE. The entire CDR3 is CAIGTSGSGGNEQFF.

This clone was detected ten times or more. The read stops 3 residues short of the end of the CDR3; the missing end is completed from the germline J gene. The chain carries TRBV12-3 or TRBV12-4 and TRBJ2-1; 8 bases are shared with TRBD2. This CDR3 is built from 13 residues. The trim removed 4 bases at V and 9 bases at J, leaving 5 bases unmatched. The CDR3 bases that were read are TGTGCCAGCAGTTCGGGGGGGCCGAGTGAG. This sequence encodes CASSSGGPSE. The full CDR3 is CASSSGGPSEQFF.

This clone was seen many times. The CDR3 goes on 3 residues after the read ends, and that part is filled in from the germline J gene. V usage is TRBV9 and J usage is TRBJ2-2; 12 bases fit TRBD2. V trimming: 2 bases; J trimming: 6 bases; junction bases outside the gene matches: 2. This CDR3 comprises 15 residues. Germline V gene lookup returns CDR1 SGDLS and CDR2 YYNGEE. Partial CDR3 DNA: TGTGCCAGCAGCGTCCTAGCGGGGGGGCCCGGGGAG. It is translated as CASSVLAGGPGE. The full CDR3 protein is CASSVLAGGPGELFF. Combining the CDR3 with reference TRBV9 and TRBJ2-2 gives the whole variable domain DSGVTQTPKHLITATGQRVTLRCSPRSGDLSVYWYQQSLDQGLQFLIQYYNGEERAKGNILERFSAQQFPDLHSELNLSSLELGDSALYFCASSVLAGGPGELFFGEGSRLTVL.

This clone was seen at least ten times. This chain's CDR3 is CASSLVGRGDNSPLHF. Partial CDR3 DNA: TGCGCCAGCAGCTTGGTAGGCCGAGGGGATAATTCACCC. This chain uses TRBV5-1 with TRBJ1-6; maybe TRBD1 (5 bases). The CDR3 end lies 3 residues beyond the end of the read and is filled in from the germline J gene. Trimming cost V 0 bases and J 5 bases, with 12 bases left between them. The CDR3 has 16 amino acids. Looked up from germline, CDR1 is SGHRS and CDR2 is YFSETQ.

This clone was seen repeatedly, ten times or more. The chain's CDR3 is CASSLGVGVDTEAFF. Incomplete CDR3 DNA: TGTGCCAGCAGTTTAGGGGTCGGGGTGGACACTGAA. V is TRBV12-3 or TRBV12-4 and J is TRBJ1-1; no clear D gene. Coverage ceases 3 residues before the CDR3 finishes, and the germline J gene fills in the end. Trimming shortened V by 1 base and J by 3 bases, and 12 bases separated the two germline ends. This CDR3 is built from 15 residues.

This clone was counted ten times or more. The read ends 3 residues before the CDR3 terminus; that terminus is restored from the germline J gene. The chain uses TRBV29-1 and TRBJ2-1; 8 bases are shared with TRBD1. Germline V CDR1 and CDR2: SQVTM, ANQGSEA. The junction had 4 bases not matched to a gene; V was cut back by 6 bases and J by 6 bases. The CDR3 contains 12 residues. The part of the CDR3 DNA that was read is TGCAGCGTCTCGGACAGGGTCAATGAG. Protein product: CSVSDRVNE. The entire CDR3 reads CSVSDRVNEQFF.

This clone was detected ten times or more. The missing CDR3 end, 3 residues past where the read stops, is filled in from the germline J gene. This chain connects TRBV20-1 to TRBJ2-7; D may be TRBD1 (6 bases). This CDR3 region has 15 residues. Germline-derived CDR1 and CDR2 are DFQATT and SNEGSKA (reference sequence). V gave up 6 bases and J gave up 3 bases, with 21 bases separating them. The CDR3: CSAPIRGGLYYEQYF. CDR3 DNA, as far as it was read: TGCAGTGCCCCCATTCGAGGGGGATTATACTACGAG.

This clone has at least ten counts. Read coverage stops 3 residues before the CDR3 terminus; the germline J gene supplies the remainder. The chain combines TRBV5-4 with TRBJ2-3; 7 bases fit TRBD2. Germline CDR1 is SGHNT and CDR2 is YYREEE (reference sequence). The CDR3 consists of 15 residues. J gave up 4 bases and V 0 bases, and 5 bases lay outside the gene matches. The CDR3 bases that were read are TGTGCCAGCAGCTTGGCGGGGGGAGGGGCAGATACG. Translation: CASSLAGGGADT. The entire CDR3 protein reads CASSLAGGGADTQYF. Looking up the rest from reference TRBV5-4 and TRBJ2-3 gives the full variable domain: ETGVTQSPTHLIKTRGQQVTLRCSSQSGHNTVSWYQQALGQGPQFIFQYYREEENGRGNFPPRFSGLQFPNYSSELNVNALELDDSALYLCASSLAGGGADTQYFGPGTRLTVL.

This clone was recorded many times. Read data end 3 residues before the CDR3 end; the end is taken from the germline J gene. The gene calls are TRBV20-1 and TRBJ2-2; 9 bases are a match to TRBD1. Germline CDR1 DFQATT, CDR2 SNEGSKA (reference sequence). V lost 5 bases to trimming and J lost 4 bases; unmatched junction nucleotides: 5. The length of the CDR3 is 14 residues. This CDR3 is CSAWTGEVTGELFF. The sequenced CDR3 bases are TGCAGTGCTTGGACAGGGGAAGTCACCGGGGAG.

There are many counts of this clone. Read sequence stops 3 residues before the CDR3 end, and the germline J gene provides the missing end. This chain uses TRBV4-2 with TRBJ1-3; TRBD1 agrees at 8 bases. Trimming cost V 2 bases and J 0 bases; bases outside gene matches: 9. Germline values: CDR1 LGHNA, CDR2 YNFKEQ. This CDR3 has 18 amino acids. The sequenced CDR3 bases are TGTGCCAGCAGCCAACTCCTGGGACAGGAAGTCTCTGGAAACACC. Its protein is CASSQLLGQEVSGNT. The whole CDR3 is CASSQLLGQEVSGNTIYF.